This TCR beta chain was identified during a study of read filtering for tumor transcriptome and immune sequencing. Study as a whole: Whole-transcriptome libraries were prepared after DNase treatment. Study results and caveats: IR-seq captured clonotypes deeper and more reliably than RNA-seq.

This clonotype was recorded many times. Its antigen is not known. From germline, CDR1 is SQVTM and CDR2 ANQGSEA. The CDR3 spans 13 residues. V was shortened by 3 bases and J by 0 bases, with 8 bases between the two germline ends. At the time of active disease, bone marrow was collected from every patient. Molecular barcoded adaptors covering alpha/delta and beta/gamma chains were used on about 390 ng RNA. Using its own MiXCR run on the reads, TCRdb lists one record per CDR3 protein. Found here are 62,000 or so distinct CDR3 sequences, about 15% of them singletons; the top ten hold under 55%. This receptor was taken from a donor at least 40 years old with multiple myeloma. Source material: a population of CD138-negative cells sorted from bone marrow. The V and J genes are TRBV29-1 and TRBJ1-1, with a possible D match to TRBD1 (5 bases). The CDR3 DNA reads TGCAGCGTTGAGAGACAGCTGAACACTGAAGCTTTCTTT. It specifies CSVERQLNTEAFF. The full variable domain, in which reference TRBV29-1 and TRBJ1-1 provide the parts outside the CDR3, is SAVISQKPSRDICQRGTSLTIQCQVDSQVTMMFWYRQQPGQSLTLIATANQGSEATYESGFVIDKFPISRPNLTFSTLTVSNMSPEDSSIYLCSVERQLNTEAFFGQGTRLTVV.